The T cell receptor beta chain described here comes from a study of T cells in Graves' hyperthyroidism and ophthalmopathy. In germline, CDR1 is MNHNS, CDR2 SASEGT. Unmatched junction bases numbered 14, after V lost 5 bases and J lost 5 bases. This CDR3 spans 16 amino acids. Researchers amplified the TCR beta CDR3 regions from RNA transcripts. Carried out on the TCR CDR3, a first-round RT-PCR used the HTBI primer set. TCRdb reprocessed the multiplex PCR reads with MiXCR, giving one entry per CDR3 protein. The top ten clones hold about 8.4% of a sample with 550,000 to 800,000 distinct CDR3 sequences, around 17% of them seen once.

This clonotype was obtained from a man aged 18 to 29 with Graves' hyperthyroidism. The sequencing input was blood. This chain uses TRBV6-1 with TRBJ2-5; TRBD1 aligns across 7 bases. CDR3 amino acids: CASSLGRARGWETQYF. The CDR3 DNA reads TGTGCCAGCAGTTTGGGCCGCGCCAGGGGGTGGGAGACCCAGTACTTC.